The clone carrying this TCR beta chain was recorded many times. The germline V and J ends were trimmed by 1 base and 4 bases, with 13 bases remaining between them. This CDR3 region has 15 residues. Germline V gene lookup returns CDR1 SGHAT and CDR2 FQNNGV. Arm-PCR with iRepertoire HTBI primers amplified the CDR3 regions for these TCR beta libraries. TCRdb independently ran MiXCR on the multiplex PCR reads; one entry per CDR3 protein. Found here are 500,000 to 800,000 distinct CDR3 sequences, about 30% of them singletons; the top ten hold 35% to 55%. The record originates from a study of regulatory T cells in long-lasting Graves disease. Specified time point: persistent/refractory GD, antithyroid drugs over 5 years with positive TRAb. PBMCs provided the RNA from which the TCR library was made.

Sequencing used peripheral blood mononuclear cells (PBMCs), obtained when the disease was refractory, from a patient treated with antithyroid drugs. This chain connects TRBV11-2 to TRBJ1-2, with a tentative D call TRBD1 (6 bases). The sequence derives from a female donor with Graves disease. This chain's CDR3 is CASSLGPGQLYGYTF. As DNA, the CDR3 is TGTGCCAGCAGCTTAGGTCCCGGACAGCTCTATGGCTACACCTTC.